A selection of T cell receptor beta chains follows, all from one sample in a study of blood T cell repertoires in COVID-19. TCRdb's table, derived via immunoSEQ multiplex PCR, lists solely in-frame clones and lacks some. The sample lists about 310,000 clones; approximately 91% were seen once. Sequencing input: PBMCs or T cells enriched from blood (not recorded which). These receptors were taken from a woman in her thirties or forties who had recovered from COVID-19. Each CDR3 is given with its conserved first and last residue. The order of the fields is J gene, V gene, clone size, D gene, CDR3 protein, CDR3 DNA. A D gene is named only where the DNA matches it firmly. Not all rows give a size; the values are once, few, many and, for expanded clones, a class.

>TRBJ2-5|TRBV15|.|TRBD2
CATSIGLAGGGETQYF
TGTGCCACCAGCATTGGACTAGCGGGGGGCGGGGAGACCCAGTACTTC
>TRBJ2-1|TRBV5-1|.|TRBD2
CASSLRTSGGTSYNEQFF
TGCGCCAGCAGCCTCCGGACTAGCGGGGGGACCTCCTACAATGAGCAGTTCTTC
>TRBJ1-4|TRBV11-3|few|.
CASSLAGKRNEKLFF
TGTGCCAGCAGCTTGGCGGGGAAACGAAATGAAAAACTGTTTTTT
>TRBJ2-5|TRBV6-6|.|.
CASSYMAGQTQYF
TGTGCCAGCAGTTACATGGCAGGGCAGACCCAGTACTTC
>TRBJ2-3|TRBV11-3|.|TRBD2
CASSGTGTSGRWDTQYF
TGTGCCAGCAGCGGTACCGGGACTAGCGGGCGATGGGATACGCAGTATTTT
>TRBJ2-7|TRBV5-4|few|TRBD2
CASSLGGLGLAGSDEQYF
TGTGCCAGCAGCTTGGGGGGGCTGGGACTAGCGGGGTCGGACGAGCAGTACTTC
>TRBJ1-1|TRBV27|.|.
CASVRGTEAFF
TGTGCCAGCGTCCGGGGGACTGAAGCTTTCTTT
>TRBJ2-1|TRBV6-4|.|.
CASSDSPSNEQFF
TGTGCCAGCAGTGACTCGCCTAGCAATGAGCAGTTCTTC
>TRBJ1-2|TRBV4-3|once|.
CASSQEGTYGYTF
TGCGCCAGCAGCCAAGAGGGGACTTATGGCTACACCTTC
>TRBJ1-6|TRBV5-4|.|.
CASSLGTVNNSPLHF
TGTGCCAGCAGCTTGGGGACAGTAAATAATTCACCCCTCCACTTT
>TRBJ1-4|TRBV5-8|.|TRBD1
CAIHGEGAPTNEKLFF
TGTGCGATCCATGGCGAGGGGGCACCAACTAATGAAAAACTGTTTTTT
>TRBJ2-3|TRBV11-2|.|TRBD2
CASSARAGGADTQYF
TGTGCCAGCAGCGCCAGAGCGGGAGGTGCAGATACGCAGTATTTT
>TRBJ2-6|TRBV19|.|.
CASSIEGAGANVLTF
TGTGCCAGTAGTATAGAGGGAGCTGGGGCCAACGTCCTGACTTTC
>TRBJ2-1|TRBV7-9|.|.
CASSPYERQHNEQFF
TGTGCCAGCAGCCCCTACGAGAGGCAGCACAATGAGCAGTTCTTC
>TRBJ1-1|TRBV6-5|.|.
CASIHQGMNTEAFF
TGTGCCAGCATCCATCAGGGGATGAACACTGAAGCTTTCTTT
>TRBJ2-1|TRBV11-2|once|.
CASSLVVASHQQFF
TGTGCCAGCAGCTTAGTTGTCGCGTCCCACCAGCAGTTCTTC
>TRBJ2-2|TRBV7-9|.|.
CASSSDTGELFF
TGTGCCAGCAGCTCGGACACCGGGGAGCTGTTTTTT
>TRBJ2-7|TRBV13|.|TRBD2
CASSPGTSGYEQYF
TGTGCCAGCAGCCCGGGGACTAGCGGCTACGAGCAGTACTTC
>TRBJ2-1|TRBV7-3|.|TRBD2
CASSDRTSGAYNEQFF
TGTGCCAGCAGCGACAGGACTAGCGGGGCCTACAATGAGCAGTTCTTC
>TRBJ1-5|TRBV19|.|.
CASSFLNQPQHF
TGTGCCAGTAGTTTCCTTAATCAGCCCCAGCATTTT
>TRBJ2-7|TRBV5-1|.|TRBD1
CASTPGSGQIYEQYF
TGCGCCAGCACTCCGGGCTCGGGACAGATCTACGAGCAGTACTTC
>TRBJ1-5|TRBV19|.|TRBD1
CATTEGAQPQHF
TGTGCCACCACGGAGGGGGCTCAGCCCCAGCATTTT
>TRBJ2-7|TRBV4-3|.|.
CASSQETVSSYEQYF
TGCGCCAGCAGCCAAGAAACAGTGTCCTCCTACGAGCAGTACTTC
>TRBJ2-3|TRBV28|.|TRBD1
CASSLQGARTDTQYF
TGTGCCAGCAGTTTACAGGGGGCCCGCACAGATACGCAGTATTTT
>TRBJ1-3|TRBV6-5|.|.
CASSPGRGGNTIYF
TGTGCCAGCAGTCCCGGCAGGGGTGGAAACACCATATATTTT
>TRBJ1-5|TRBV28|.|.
CASSPRRAWQPQHF
TGTGCCAGCAGTCCCCGGAGGGCGTGGCAGCCCCAGCATTTT
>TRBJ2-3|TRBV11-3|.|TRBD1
CASSSGQVSTDTQYF
TGTGCCAGCAGCTCAGGACAGGTGAGCACAGATACGCAGTATTTT
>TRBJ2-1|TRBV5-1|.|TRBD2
CASSLVAGTAYNEQFF
TGCGCCAGCAGCTTGGTAGCGGGAACTGCCTACAATGAGCAGTTCTTC
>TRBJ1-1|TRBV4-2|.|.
CASSQEYNTEAFF
TGTGCCAGCAGCCAAGAATATAACACTGAAGCTTTCTTT
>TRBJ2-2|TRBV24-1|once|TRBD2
CATSGSGRMAGELFF
TGTGCCACCAGTGGTAGCGGGAGGATGGCAGGGGAGCTGTTTTTT
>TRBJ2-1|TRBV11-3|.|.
CASSLYGRSINEQFF
TGTGCCAGCAGCTTATATGGGAGGTCGATAAATGAGCAGTTCTTC
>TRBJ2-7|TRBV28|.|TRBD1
CASSLTTGGEQYF
TGTGCCAGCAGTTTAACCACAGGGGGCGAGCAGTACTTC
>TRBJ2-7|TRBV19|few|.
CASSIPGQGEYF
TGTGCCAGTAGTATCCCCGGACAAGGGGAGTACTTC
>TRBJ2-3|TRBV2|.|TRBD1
CASSDRDRATQYF
TGTGCCAGCAGTGACCGGGACAGGGCGACGCAGTATTTT
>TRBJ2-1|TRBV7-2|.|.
CASSLALARNEQFF
TGTGCCAGCAGCTTAGCGCTAGCGCGAAATGAGCAGTTCTTC
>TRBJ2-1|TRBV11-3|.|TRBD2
CASSRGAGGPEEQFF
TGTGCCAGCAGCCGAGGAGCGGGAGGGCCTGAAGAGCAGTTCTTC
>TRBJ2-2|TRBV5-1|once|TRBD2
CASQRTSANTGELFF
TGCGCCAGCCAACGGACTAGCGCAAACACCGGGGAGCTGTTTTTT
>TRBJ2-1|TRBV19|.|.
CASSIGLAAYNEQFF
TGTGCCAGTAGTATAGGGTTAGCGGCTTACAATGAGCAGTTCTTC
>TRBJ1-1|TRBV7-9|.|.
CASSPTEGEAFF
TGTGCCAGCAGCCCTACGGAGGGTGAAGCTTTCTTT
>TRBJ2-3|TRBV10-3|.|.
CAISERADTQYF
TGTGCCATCAGTGAGCGTGCAGATACGCAGTATTTT
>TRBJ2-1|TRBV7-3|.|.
CASSLTPGENNEQFF
TGTGCCAGCAGCTTAACCCCAGGGGAGAACAATGAGCAGTTCTTC
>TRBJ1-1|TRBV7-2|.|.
CASSFSPGNTEAFF
TGTGCCAGCAGCTTTTCGCCGGGGAACACTGAAGCTTTCTTT
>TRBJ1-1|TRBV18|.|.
CASSRTGSGTEAFF
TGTGCCAGCTCACGAACAGGTTCGGGCACTGAAGCTTTCTTT
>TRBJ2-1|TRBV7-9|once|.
CASMKSSYNEQFF
TGTGCCAGCATGAAGAGCTCCTACAATGAGCAGTTCTTC
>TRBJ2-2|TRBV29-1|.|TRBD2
CSAGGERELFF
TGCAGCGCTGGGGGGGAGAGGGAGCTGTTTTTT
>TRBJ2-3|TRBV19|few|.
CASSIKDTQYF
TGTGCCAGTAGTATCAAAGATACGCAGTATTTT
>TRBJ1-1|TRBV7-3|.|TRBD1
CASSQGAGNTEAFF
TGTGCCAGTAGTCAGGGGGCCGGGAACACTGAAGCTTTCTTT
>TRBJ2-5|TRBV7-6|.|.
CASSLTQLSFQETQYF
TGTGCCAGCAGCTTAACCCAACTGAGCTTCCAAGAGACCCAGTACTTC